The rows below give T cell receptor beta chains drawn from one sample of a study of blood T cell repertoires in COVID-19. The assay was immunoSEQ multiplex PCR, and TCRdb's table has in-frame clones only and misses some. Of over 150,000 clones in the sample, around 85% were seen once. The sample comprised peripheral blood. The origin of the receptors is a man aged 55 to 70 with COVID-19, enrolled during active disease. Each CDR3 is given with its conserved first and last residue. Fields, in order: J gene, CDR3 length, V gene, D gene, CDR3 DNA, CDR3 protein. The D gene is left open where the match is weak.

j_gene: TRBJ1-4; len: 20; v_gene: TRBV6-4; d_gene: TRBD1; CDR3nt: TGTGCCAGCAGTGACGAGGGGACAGGGGGCTACCTTGCAACTAATGAAAAACTGTTTTTT; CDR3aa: CASSDEGTGGYLATNEKLFF
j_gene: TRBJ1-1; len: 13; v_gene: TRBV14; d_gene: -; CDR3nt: TGTGCCAGCAGCCCTAGGTCTCCCTGGGAAGCTTTCTTT; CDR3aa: CASSPRSPWEAFF
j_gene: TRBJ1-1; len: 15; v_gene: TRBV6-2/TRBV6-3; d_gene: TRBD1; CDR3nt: TGTGCCAGCAGTTACCGACAGGGCTTAAACACTGAAGCTTTCTTT; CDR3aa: CASSYRQGLNTEAFF
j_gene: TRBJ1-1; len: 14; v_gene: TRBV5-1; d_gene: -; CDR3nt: TGCGCCAGCAGCACAATGGCGGGAAACACTGAAGCTTTCTTT; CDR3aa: CASSTMAGNTEAFF
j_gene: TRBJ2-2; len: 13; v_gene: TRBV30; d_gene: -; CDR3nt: TGTGCCTGGAGGCGGGGGAACACCGGGGAGCTGTTTTTT; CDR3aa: CAWRRGNTGELFF
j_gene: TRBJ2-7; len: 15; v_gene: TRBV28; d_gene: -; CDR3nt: TGTGCCAGCAGTCGGATGCCGGGACTCAGCTACGAGCAGTACTTC; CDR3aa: CASSRMPGLSYEQYF
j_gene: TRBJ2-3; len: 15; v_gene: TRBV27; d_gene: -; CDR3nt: TGTGCCAGCAGTTTAGCGGGACAGTGGACAGATACGCAGTATTTT; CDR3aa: CASSLAGQWTDTQYF
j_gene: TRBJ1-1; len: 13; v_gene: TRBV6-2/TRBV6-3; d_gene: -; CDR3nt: TGTGCCAGCAGCTCACAGGGGAACACTGAAGCTTTCTTT; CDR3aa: CASSSQGNTEAFF
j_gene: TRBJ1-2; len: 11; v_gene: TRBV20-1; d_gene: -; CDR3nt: TGCAGTGCCCTTTTCAACTATGGCTACACCTTC; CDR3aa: CSALFNYGYTF
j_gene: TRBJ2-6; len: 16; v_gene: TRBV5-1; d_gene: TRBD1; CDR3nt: TGCGCCAGCAGCTACCCGACAGGGGCTGGGGCCAACGTCCTGACTTTC; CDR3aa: CASSYPTGAGANVLTF
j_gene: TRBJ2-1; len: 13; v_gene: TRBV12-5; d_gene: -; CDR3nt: TGTGCTAGTGGTGTCCCCGGACAGAATGAGCAGTTCTTC; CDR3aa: CASGVPGQNEQFF